This T cell receptor (beta chain) is from a study of blood T cell repertoires in COVID-19. Turning to the study itself: Donors in the United States, Italy and Spain gave samples during acute or convalescent COVID-19.

Which cohort a participant joined came from the clinical history participants gave. Resolution of symptoms, clearance, or two negative PCRs was present in recovered Cohort 3 donors. The CDR3 extends over 12 amino acids. Trimming took off 3 bases at V and 9 bases at J, with 11 bases between the two ends. Data came from immunoSEQ multiplex PCR; TCRdb stores just in-frame clones and leaves some out. The repertoire includes some 160,000 clones, approximately 80% of them detected once, and around 3.2% sits in the top ten. Material for sequencing was PBMCs or T cells enriched from blood (not recorded which). The clonotype was recovered from a woman aged 55-70 years who had recovered from COVID-19. The rearrangement uses TRBV12-3 or TRBV12-4 and TRBJ1-1; D is ambiguous. CDR3 bases: TGTGCCAGCAGTTTCATTCACAGCAAAGCTTTCTTT. As protein: CASSFIHSKAFF.